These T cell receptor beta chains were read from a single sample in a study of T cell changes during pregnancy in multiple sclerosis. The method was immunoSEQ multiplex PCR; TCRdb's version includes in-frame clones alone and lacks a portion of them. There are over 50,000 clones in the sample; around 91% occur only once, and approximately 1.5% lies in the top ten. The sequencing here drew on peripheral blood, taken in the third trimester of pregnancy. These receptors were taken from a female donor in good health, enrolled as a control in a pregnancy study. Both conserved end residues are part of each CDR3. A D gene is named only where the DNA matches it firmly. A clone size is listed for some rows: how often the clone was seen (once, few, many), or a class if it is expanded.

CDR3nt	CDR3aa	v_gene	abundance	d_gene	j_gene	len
TGTGCCAGCACCCGCAATAGCGGGGGGGCCAATGAGCAGTTCTTC	CASTRNSGGANEQFF	TRBV27	NA	TRBD2	TRBJ2-1	15
TGCAGCGGCCGGGACAGGGGCTGGGCTGAAGCTTTCTTT	CSGRDRGWAEAFF	TRBV29-1	once	TRBD1	TRBJ1-1	13
TGTGCCAGTAGTATAGTCGGGTACGCCGGAACAGCTTTCTTT	CASSIVGYAGTAFF	TRBV19	NA	NA	TRBJ1-1	14
TGCGCCAGCAGCCAAGATAGGCCATCCGGGACTAGCGGGGGGGCCGGGGATACGCAGTATTTT	CASSQDRPSGTSGGAGDTQYF	TRBV4-3	NA	TRBD2	TRBJ2-3	21
TGTGCCAGCAGTACCCGGGGGGGAGGCAATTCACCCCTCCACTTT	CASSTRGGGNSPLHF	TRBV6-6	few	NA	TRBJ1-6	15
TGTGCCAGCAGTTCGGCCAGGGGGCCTGAAGCTTTCTTT	CASSSARGPEAFF	TRBV27	few	TRBD1	TRBJ1-1	13
TGTGCCAGCAGTAATCGGGGAGGGACAAGCACTGAAGCTTTCTTT	CASSNRGGTSTEAFF	TRBV25-1	once	NA	TRBJ1-1	15
TGTGCCAGCAGGCAGGGGTTTGGAAACACCATATATTTT	CASRQGFGNTIYF	TRBV28	NA	NA	TRBJ1-3	13
TGTGCCAGCAGCCGGACAGGGGTGGGATTTGGCACTGAAGCTTTCTTT	CASSRTGVGFGTEAFF	TRBV7-2	few	TRBD1	TRBJ1-1	16
TGTGCCAGTAGCGACCGGGACACTCTAGGAAACACCATATATTTT	CASSDRDTLGNTIYF	TRBV19	NA	NA	TRBJ1-3	15
TGTGCCAGCAGCCCGAGCCTAGGGGAATATGGCTACACCTTC	CASSPSLGEYGYTF	TRBV7-9	few	NA	TRBJ1-2	14
TGTGCCAGCAGTTTTACGGGGGGAGGTAGTTATGACTATGGCTACACCTTC	CASSFTGGGSYDYGYTF	TRBV28	NA	NA	TRBJ1-2	17
TGTGCCAGTAGCTTGGGCAGGATCGTGATCCCCCACTTC	CASSLGRIVIPHF	TRBV5-6	once	NA	TRBJ2-7	13
TGTGCCAGCAGCTTAGATCTAGGAACCCGGGAGACCCAGTACTTC	CASSLDLGTRETQYF	TRBV11-2	NA	NA	TRBJ2-5	15
TGTGCCAGCAGGCTGGAAGGCGGTAGGGAGACCCAGTACTTC	CASRLEGGRETQYF	TRBV5-8	NA	NA	TRBJ2-5	14
TGTGCCAGCAGCGCCCGGGACAGGGCCCCAATCTTT	CASSARDRAPIF	TRBV7-3	NA	TRBD1	TRBJ1-1	12
TGCAGCGTTGCCCTCTCCGGGACAGGGAGTCCCAAAGCTTTCTTT	CSVALSGTGSPKAFF	TRBV29-1	NA	TRBD1	TRBJ1-1	15
TGTGCCAGCAACTTCGGAGGGGGGGCGGGTGGCTACACCTTC	CASNFGGGAGGYTF	TRBV6-5	NA	NA	TRBJ1-2	14
TGTGCCAGCAGCCAAGGGGGGGGGATAAATGAGCAGTTCTTC	CASSQGGGINEQFF	TRBV14	NA	TRBD2	TRBJ2-1	14
TGTGCCAGTAGGGGGGGAGGTAGCTCCTACAATGAGCAGTTCTTC	CASRGGGSSYNEQFF	TRBV19	NA	NA	TRBJ2-1	15
TGTGCCAGCAGCGCGTTGGGACAGCAGCACTATGGCTACACCTTC	CASSALGQQHYGYTF	TRBV7-2	NA	TRBD1	TRBJ1-2	15
TGTGCCAGCTCTCGGGACAGTGTCTACGAGCAGTACTTC	CASSRDSVYEQYF	TRBV18	NA	TRBD1	TRBJ2-7	13
TGCGCCAGCAGCCAAGATGAGAACTATGGCTACACCTTC	CASSQDENYGYTF	TRBV4-1	NA	NA	TRBJ1-2	13
TGTGCCAGCAGCCCCATTGGACAGGGGGCTATCACAGATACGCAGTATTTT	CASSPIGQGAITDTQYF	TRBV7-9	NA	TRBD1	TRBJ2-3	17
TGTGCCAGCAGACCTAGACGGAACACCGGGGAGCTGTTTTTT	CASRPRRNTGELFF	TRBV11-3	NA	NA	TRBJ2-2	14
TGTGCCAGCAGCTTAGCCTTCGGGACAGGGGGCACTGAAGCTTTCTTT	CASSLAFGTGGTEAFF	TRBV7-2	NA	TRBD1	TRBJ1-1	16
TGTGCCAGCAGCATGCCAGGGGGTGCGGGGGCCAACGTCCTGACTTTC	CASSMPGGAGANVLTF	TRBV5-6	NA	TRBD1	TRBJ2-6	16
TGTGCCAGCAGCCCGGGGACAGGGGGATTTGGCAATGAGCAGTTCTTC	CASSPGTGGFGNEQFF	TRBV5-4	NA	TRBD1	TRBJ2-1	16
TGTGCCAGCACCATTGCCCCCAGAAGTAATTCACCCCTCCACTTT	CASTIAPRSNSPLHF	TRBV7-3	NA	NA	TRBJ1-6	15
TGTGCCACCCGGAGCTCTGGGGCCAACGTCCTGACTTTC	CATRSSGANVLTF	TRBV15	NA	NA	TRBJ2-6	13
TGTGCCAGCAGTGCCTATCGGACAGGTGGAGAGACCCAGTACTTC	CASSAYRTGGETQYF	TRBV2	NA	TRBD1	TRBJ2-5	15
TGTGCCAGCAGTGCTCGGACAGGGGGATCCTACGAGCAGTACTTC	CASSARTGGSYEQYF	TRBV6-1	NA	TRBD1	TRBJ2-7	15
TGTGCCAGCAGTGTTGGGGGGGCAACAGATACGCAGTATTTT	CASSVGGATDTQYF	TRBV25-1	NA	NA	TRBJ2-3	14
TGTGCCAGCAGCCCCCAAGCGGGGGGGCTAAAGACCCAGTACTTC	CASSPQAGGLKTQYF	TRBV7-2	NA	TRBD2	TRBJ2-5	15
TGTGCCAGTACCCCGGACAGGTTTACATACGAGCAGTACTTC	CASTPDRFTYEQYF	TRBV19	NA	TRBD1	TRBJ2-7	14
TGTGCCAGCAGCCCTGGACTAGCGGGGGAAAGCACAGATACGCAGTATTTT	CASSPGLAGESTDTQYF	TRBV11-1	NA	TRBD2	TRBJ2-3	17
TGCAGCGTTGAAGAGCCCGGGAAGAGGCAGCCCCAGCATTTT	CSVEEPGKRQPQHF	TRBV29-1	NA	NA	TRBJ1-5	14
TGCGCCAGCAGCTTGCTGGGGGGGCCGGATGAGCAGTTCTTC	CASSLLGGPDEQFF	TRBV5-1	NA	NA	TRBJ2-1	14
TGTGCCAGCAGCTTAGGGGGCCACCAAGAGACCCAGTACTTC	CASSLGGHQETQYF	TRBV5-8	NA	TRBD1	TRBJ2-5	14
TGCGCCAGCAGCCAACCGGCGGGGGGCGGTGAGACCCAGTACTTC	CASSQPAGGGETQYF	TRBV4-1	NA	TRBD2	TRBJ2-5	15
TGTGCCAGCAGCTTGGAACCCGGGGGTCGGGAGCAGTTCTTC	CASSLEPGGREQFF	TRBV5-8	NA	NA	TRBJ2-1	14
TGTGCCAGCACCAAAGCGACCGGAACCTCCTACGAGCAGTACTTC	CASTKATGTSYEQYF	TRBV4-2	NA	NA	TRBJ2-7	15
TGTGCCAGCGGGGGGGGAGACGGTGGAATGTCTGAAGCTTTCTTT	CASGGGDGGMSEAFF	TRBV28	NA	NA	TRBJ1-1	15
TGTGCCAGCAGCCCGGGGGGCAGGGGTCTCTCACCCCTCCACTTT	CASSPGGRGLSPLHF	TRBV9	NA	NA	TRBJ1-6	15
TGTGCCAGCAGCGTAGGGGGAGTCACAGAGACCCAGTACTTC	CASSVGGVTETQYF	TRBV9	NA	NA	TRBJ2-5	14